The source of this T cell receptor beta chain is a study of response to subunit inactivated influenza vaccine. J was trimmed by 10 bases and V by 8 bases; bases with no gene match: 13. This CDR3 is 14 amino acids long. Looked up from germline, CDR1 is WSHSY and CDR2 is SAAADI. TCRdb reprocessed the RT-PCR reads via MiXCR and lists one record per CDR3 protein. The repertoire holds around 150,000 distinct CDR3 sequences, with 11% as singletons. As for this clonotype: Its antigen is currently unknown.

General observations from the study: After each seasonal influenza vaccination, few new T cells are recruited, the authors suggested.

The chain recombines TRBV10-2 with TRBJ2-1; 8 bases align to TRBD2. This material consisted of non-naive T cells sorted from PBMCs, taken about 40 days after vaccination. This clonotype originated in a man aged 50 to 60 who received an inactivated influenza vaccine. The CDR3 DNA reads TGCGCCAGCGGAGGCGGGACTAGACGCAGCGAGCAGTTCTTC. Its translation is CASGGGTRRSEQFF.